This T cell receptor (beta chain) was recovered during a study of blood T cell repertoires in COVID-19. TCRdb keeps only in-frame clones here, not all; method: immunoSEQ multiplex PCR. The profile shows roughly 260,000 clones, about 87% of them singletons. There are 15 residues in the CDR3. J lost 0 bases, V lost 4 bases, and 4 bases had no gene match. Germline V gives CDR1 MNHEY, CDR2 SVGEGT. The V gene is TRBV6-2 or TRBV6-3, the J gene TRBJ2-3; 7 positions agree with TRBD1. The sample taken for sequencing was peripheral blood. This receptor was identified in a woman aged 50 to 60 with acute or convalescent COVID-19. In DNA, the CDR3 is TGTGCCAGCAGTTTACACAGGGGAAGCACAGATACGCAGTATTTT. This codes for CASSLHRGSTDTQYF.